Below are 7 T cell receptor beta chains sequenced from a single sample in a study of T cell clones after liver transplantation. TCRdb's copy holds only in-frame clones and misses some; the assay was immunoSEQ multiplex PCR. The repertoire holds 75,000 to 85,000 clones, with over 65% as singletons. This material consisted of CD4+ T cells from blood, taken at the 22-month timepoint. All receptors come from a human patient who received a liver transplant. Some T cells may have originated in the graft donor.

The rearrangement links TRBV5-1 to TRBJ2-3; D ambiguous. The CDR3 spans 15 residues. Trimming took 4 bases from V and 0 from J, leaving 12 bases between them. Germline assignment: CDR1 SGHRS and CDR2 YFSETQ. The CDR3 region has the DNA TGCGCCAGCAGCCCCGGGCCCGCTAGCACAGATACGCAGTATTTT. Protein product: CASSPGPASTDTQYF.

The rearrangement uses TRBV7-9 and TRBJ2-7; the D gene is possibly TRBD2 (5 bases). CDR1 is SEHNR and CDR2 is FQNEAQ in the germline V gene (reference sequence). V gave up 4 bases and J gave up 6 bases, with 13 bases separating them. The CDR3 is 13 residues long. For the CDR3, the DNA is TGTGCCAGCAGCTCGAATCGGGGTCTCGAGCAGTACTTC. Amino acid sequence: CASSSNRGLEQYF.

The CDR3: CASSETSGRHSYNEQFF. In DNA, the CDR3 is TGTGCCAGCAGCGAGACTAGCGGGAGACACTCCTACAATGAGCAGTTCTTC. The J gene is TRBJ2-1, the V gene TRBV9; 12 bases agree with TRBD2. CDR3 length: 17 residues. With V trimmed by 3 bases and J by 0 bases, 4 bases remained unmatched. Germline V gene sequence: CDR1 SGDLS, CDR2 YYNGEE.

The V and J genes are TRBV5-1 and TRBJ1-1, with D possibly TRBD1 on 6 matching bases. The length of the CDR3 is 15 residues. The V and J ends lost 3 bases and 7 bases respectively, with 19 bases between them. CDR1 is SGHRS, CDR2 YFSETQ, per germline. DNA for the CDR3: TGCGCCAGCAGCTCGGTGGCAGGGGCCCCCGGTGAAGCTTTCTTT. It translates to CASSSVAGAPGEAFF.

The V and J genes are TRBV6-5 and TRBJ2-7; D gene unclear. The V gene's germline CDR1 is MNHEY and CDR2 SVGAGI. This CDR3 spans 16 amino acids. Trimming pared 4 bases from V and 2 bases from J, leaving 18 bases between. Here the CDR3 reads CASSSTDPRSPYEQYF. The CDR3 region has the DNA TGTGCCAGCAGTTCGACGGACCCTAGGTCCCCCTACGAGCAGTACTTC.

The chain uses TRBV6-5 and TRBJ1-1; 10 bases line up with TRBD1. The CDR3 totals 14 residues. V lost 7 bases to trimming and J lost 5 bases; unmatched junction nucleotides: 7. Per the germline V gene, CDR1 is MNHEY and CDR2 is SVGAGI. CDR3 in amino acids: CASTSTGGSTEAFF. The CDR3 DNA reads TGTGCCAGCACCTCGACAGGGGGCAGTACTGAAGCTTTCTTT.

This clone was counted a single time. The chain links TRBV2 to TRBJ2-7; the D gene is possibly TRBD2 (6 bases). Germline lookup yields CDR1 SNHLY and CDR2 FYNNEI. The germline V and J ends were trimmed by 7 bases and 2 bases, with 15 bases remaining between them. The CDR3 totals 14 residues. Here the CDR3 DNA reads TGTGCCAGCACTGGGGGGACTCCGCCCTACGAGCAGTACTTC. It specifies CASTGGTPPYEQYF.